This T cell receptor beta chain stems from a study of shared clonotypes between healthy human individuals. Overall study: The study drew on two women and three men aged 18 to 49 as donors. There were three CD4 naive, three CD4 memory, two CD8 naive and one CD8 memory plates per donor.

The deep-level immunoSEQ assay was used. Here immunoSEQ multiplex PCR was the method, and the copy in TCRdb shows in-frame clones only, minus some. The sample shows approximately 740,000 clones, over 90% of them seen only once. The J segment lost 6 bases and the V segment lost 10 bases, leaving 13 bases of the junction unmatched. CDR1 MDHEN and CDR2 SYDVKM come from the germline V gene. CDR3 size: 14 residues. Naive CD8 cells were CD45RO-negative, positively selected for CCR7, excluding terminally differentiated effector memory CD45RA+ cells. Input material: naive CD8+ T cells sorted from blood. The TCR sequence derives from a man in his thirties or forties in good health. The V call is TRBV28, the J call TRBJ1-2; 8 bases align to TRBD1. The DNA for the CDR3 is TGTGCCACCGAAAAACGGACAGGGATGGATGGCTACACCTTC. Amino acids: CATEKRTGMDGYTF.